The TCR beta chain under discussion was sequenced for a study of cytomegalovirus exposure and HLA in healthy donors (dated 2017 in TCRdb). About the study as a whole: The roughly 670 repertoires of the first cohort and the 120 validation repertoires were produced on the same platform, according to a later analysis. The study was designed to test whether signatures of past pathogen exposure could be identified by cataloging public T cell receptors. A separate validation cohort of about 110 different subjects was used in addition to the roughly 700-subject first cohort. High-throughput TCR immunosequencing, statistical association of individual TCRs with disease status, and machine learning were combined to predict cytomegalovirus infection status. Beyond this particular receptor, the publication reports: In the study, around 160 TCR beta chains were listed as associated with cytomegalovirus. While some public TCRs were present in many individuals, most TCR sequences turned up only very rarely across donors. The classifier was reported to diagnose cytomegalovirus status with high specificity and sensitivity in both the original cohort and the validation cohort. In vitro tests confirmed that a few of the cytomegalovirus-associated TCR beta chains recognize cytomegalovirus antigens. All 130 or so repertoires were used to score co-occurrence in the validation cohort in a later analysis, because that analysis had no HLA typing for the cohort. The authors suggested that the approach could potentially be generalized to other disease states and immunological phenotypes. Subsequent analysis determined that TCRs grouped into clusters in the first cohort also showed a tendency toward co-occurrence across the 120 validation repertoires, and approximately 93% of cluster scores exceeded 0.

Details on this clone: Its antigen remains unidentified. One base away there is no much larger clone; base qualities are not given.

Separate from the roughly 700-subject first cohort, the validation cohort of some 130 subjects was the group to which the donors belonged. The library was prepared using the immunoSEQ multiplex PCR assay. As for the authors' bioinformatics: To diagnose cytomegalovirus status from the catalog of TCR beta chain sequences, a statistical classification framework was built. TCRdb re-hosts the immuneACCESS table, in-frame sequences only. Its copies lack some clones; in the studies checked, an unresolved V gene accounts for under half of them, and the cause for the rest is not known. V, J and clone size were drawn from that table, and D and trimming were deduced from the DNA. The sample table records about 60,000 clones; approximately 96% of these occur just once. The ten most abundant clones make up roughly 0.98% of the sample. In the germline V gene (reference sequence), CDR1 corresponds to LNHNV and CDR2 to YYDKDF. The trim is 3 bases for V and 4 bases for J, with a gap of 12 bases between the germline ends. CDR3 length: 14 amino acids, cysteine to phenylalanine. Only the CDR3 DNA is retained, 42 bases long and in frame from the first base.

The chain joins TRBV15 to TRBJ1-2; a tentative D call is TRBD1 (6 bases match). The material sequenced was PBMCs. This TCR was sampled from a man in his late teens or twenties in good health and CMV-seronegative. CDR3 region: CATSSRNRVYGYTF. The bases are TGTGCCACCAGCAGCCGGAACAGGGTCTATGGCTACACCTTC.